Listed here is a single T cell receptor beta chain. The method was immunoSEQ multiplex PCR; TCRdb's version includes in-frame clones alone and lacks a portion of them. The data hold 65,000 to 100,000 clones, with roughly 91% observed a single time. The CDR3 runs 13 residues. Germline CDR1 MNHEY, CDR2 SVGAGI. Trimming cost V 10 bases and J 7 bases, with 19 bases left between them. The data were obtained in a study of control samples from healthy donors and cancer patients. This sequence originates from a man aged 50 to 59 in good health. The chain links TRBV6-5 to TRBJ1-2, with D maybe TRBD1 (5 bases). The sample comprised blood. Here the CDR3 reads CATLRQLHGGYTF. The CDR3 nucleotides are TGTGCCACCCTTAGACAGCTACATGGTGGCTACACCTTC.